This T cell receptor (beta chain) stems from a study of identical twins. This CDR3 spans 16 amino acids. Germline CDR1 and CDR2: LGHNA and YNFKEQ. V lost 0 bases to trimming and J lost 7 bases; unmatched junction nucleotides: 9. At least ten counts were recorded for this clonotype. Addition of a universal primer site occurred through template switching, and cDNA carried unique molecular identifiers. TCRdb recomputed calls from the 5' RACE reads with MiXCR, one row per CDR3 protein. Among around 670,000 distinct CDR3 sequences listed, roughly 6% were seen once. The sample taken for sequencing was naive T cells sorted from blood. The J gene is TRBJ1-2, the V gene TRBV4-2, with 9 bases aligning to TRBD1. The clonotype comes from a man younger than 35 in good health. CDR3 nucleotides: TGTGCCAGCAGCCAAGAAGCGGCGGGACAGGGCCGTGGCTACACCTTC. Its protein product is CASSQEAAGQGRGYTF.